The 15 T cell receptor beta chains in this list originate from one sample, sequenced in a study of T cell responses to AZD1222 COVID-19 vaccine. Assay: immunoSEQ multiplex PCR; the TCRdb copy retains only in-frame clones and omits some. The data contain tens of thousands of clones, approximately 90% of them seen just once; the ten biggest clones take up around 5%. This specimen consisted of peripheral blood, obtained on day 0 of AZD1222 vaccination. All receptors derive from an adult in good health.

This chain joins TRBV5-1 and TRBJ2-5; 12 nucleotides agree with TRBD2. Germline V gene data show CDR1 as SGHRS and CDR2 as YFSETQ. V dropped 0 bases and J dropped 2; count of bases not matched to a gene: 2. CDR3 length: 16 amino acids. The CDR3 nucleotides read TGCGCCAGCAGCTTGGGACTAGCGGGGGTTCAAGAGACCCAGTACTTC. Its protein product is CASSLGLAGVQETQYF.

The chain carries TRBV29-1 and TRBJ2-2; weak D call: TRBD1 (5 bases). The CDR3 consists of 13 residues. The V end lost 5 bases, the J end lost 6 bases, and 13 bases lay between the germline ends. The germline gives CDR1 SQVTM, CDR2 ANQGSEA. Written as DNA, the CDR3 is TGCAGCGTTTCCAGGGTTCAGGCCGGGGAGCTGTTTTTT. It specifies CSVSRVQAGELFF.

The chain couples TRBV5-4 to TRBJ2-3, with D perhaps given as TRBD1 or TRBD2 (6 bases each). Germline V gives CDR1 SGHNT, CDR2 YYREEE (reference sequence). This CDR3 comprises 16 residues. V gave up 9 bases and J gave up 2 bases, with 22 bases separating them. CDR3 bases: TGTGCCACCTACCTTCGGACGGGGGCCCTCACAGATACGCAGTATTTT. It encodes CATYLRTGALTDTQYF.

V is TRBV7-9 and J is TRBJ2-2; 8 nucleotides match TRBD1. The CDR3 runs to 14 residues. Germline V gene lookup returns CDR1 SEHNR and CDR2 FQNEAQ (reference sequence). J gave up 7 bases and V 5 bases, and 6 bases lay outside the gene matches. CDR3 in DNA: TGTGCCAGCAGCCCCAGGACAGGGATCGGGGAGCTGTTTTTT. Protein: CASSPRTGIGELFF.

The DNA for the CDR3 is TGTGCCAGCAGTGAAGGACAGAGCTCTGGAAACACCATATATTTT. As protein: CASSEGQSSGNTIYF. The rearrangement joins TRBV2 to TRBJ1-3, with D perhaps matching TRBD1 (5 bases). CDR1 and CDR2 from the germline V gene are SNHLY and FYNNEI. V was shortened by 1 base and J by 0 bases, with 7 bases between the two germline ends. There are 15 residues in the CDR3.

This clone was detected a few times. V is TRBV20-1 and J is TRBJ2-3; D perhaps matches TRBD2 (6 bases). Looked up from germline, CDR1 is DFQATT and CDR2 is SNEGSKA (reference sequence). V was trimmed by 3 bases and J by 4 bases, leaving 8 bases between them. This CDR3 comprises 12 residues. CDR3 bases: TGCAGTGCTAGTCCGGGGGCAGATACGCAGTATTTT. It codes for CSASPGADTQYF.

The chain has TRBV2 and TRBJ2-2; D unresolved. V dropped 4 bases and J dropped 7 bases, with 10 bases sitting between them. The CDR3 has 13 amino acids. CDR1 and CDR2 from the germline V gene are SNHLY and FYNNEI. CDR3 in amino acids: CASSVREDGELFF. The CDR3 bases are TGTGCCAGCAGTGTTCGCGAAGACGGGGAGCTGTTTTTT.

The chain joins TRBV7-9 to TRBJ2-7, with 9 bases aligning to TRBD1. Germline-derived CDR1 and CDR2 are SEHNR and FQNEAQ (reference sequence). The CDR3 is 15 residues long. Losses at the gene ends were 6 bases for V and 2 bases for J; bases not matched to a gene: 8. Here the CDR3 reads CASSPGQGLTYEQYF. DNA of the CDR3: TGTGCCAGCAGTCCCGGACAGGGGCTTACCTACGAGCAGTACTTC.

Concerning this clone itself: Additional DNA sequences in this sample encode the identical CDR3. V and J are TRBV5-5 and TRBJ1-1; D uncertain. The ends were cut back, 2 bases at V and 3 bases at J, with 8 bases in the middle. CDR3 length equals 13 residues. Germline CDR1 is SGHKS and CDR2 is YYEKEE (reference sequence). As DNA, the CDR3 is TGTGCCAGCAGCTTCGGTGGGGACACTGAAGCTTTCTTT. As protein: CASSFGGDTEAFF.

J is TRBJ1-2 and V is TRBV12-3 or TRBV12-4; no firm D call. Trimming took 11 bases from V and 0 from J, leaving 13 bases between them. The CDR3 runs to 13 residues. This chain's CDR3 is CASPTGPNYGYTF. DNA for the CDR3: TGTGCCTCTCCCACCGGGCCTAACTATGGCTACACCTTC.

The V gene is TRBV6-5, the J gene TRBJ1-2; 7 positions match TRBD1. There are 13 residues in the CDR3. V lost 6 bases, J lost 3 bases, and 4 bases stayed unmatched. Germline-derived CDR1 and CDR2 are MNHEY and SVGAGI. Here the CDR3 DNA reads TGTGCCAGCAGCCTAGACAGGGACTATGGCTACACCTTC. Translation gives CASSLDRDYGYTF.

The chain carries TRBV11-2 and TRBJ2-1; tentative D call: TRBD2 (5 bases). The CDR3 spans 15 residues. V gave up 4 bases and J gave up 0 bases, with 10 bases separating them. CDR1 and CDR2 (germline): SGHAT, FQNNGV. Written as DNA, the CDR3 is TGTGCCAGCAGCTCCCCTACTAGCTCCTACAATGAGCAGTTCTTC. Protein sequence: CASSSPTSSYNEQFF.

V usage is TRBV6-5 and J usage is TRBJ1-2; D is perhaps TRBD1 (6 bases). With 6 bases removed from V and 4 bases from J, the gap between germline ends came to 18 bases. In germline, CDR1 is MNHEY, CDR2 SVGAGI. The CDR3 contains 15 residues. The CDR3, as DNA: TGTGCCAGCAGGCAAATTACAGGGTTTAGCTATGGCTACACCTTC. It encodes CASRQITGFSYGYTF.

In nucleotides, the CDR3 is TGTGCCAGTAGTATTGACACCTATGGCTACACCTTC. Its translation is CASSIDTYGYTF. The chain uses TRBV19 and TRBJ1-2; no reliable D call. V lost 3 bases to trimming and J lost 4 bases, with 6 bases between them. There are 12 residues in the CDR3. Germline CDR1 is LNHDA and CDR2 is SQIVND (reference sequence).

This clone was found once. This chain uses TRBV15 with TRBJ1-6, with no clear D. CDR1 is LNHNV, CDR2 YYDKDF, per germline (reference sequence). V was cut by 1 base and J by 6 bases, with 7 bases left in between. This CDR3 has 14 residues. As DNA, the CDR3 is TGTGCCACCAGCAGAGTAACGGGTAATTCACCCCTCCACTTT. Its protein is CATSRVTGNSPLHF.